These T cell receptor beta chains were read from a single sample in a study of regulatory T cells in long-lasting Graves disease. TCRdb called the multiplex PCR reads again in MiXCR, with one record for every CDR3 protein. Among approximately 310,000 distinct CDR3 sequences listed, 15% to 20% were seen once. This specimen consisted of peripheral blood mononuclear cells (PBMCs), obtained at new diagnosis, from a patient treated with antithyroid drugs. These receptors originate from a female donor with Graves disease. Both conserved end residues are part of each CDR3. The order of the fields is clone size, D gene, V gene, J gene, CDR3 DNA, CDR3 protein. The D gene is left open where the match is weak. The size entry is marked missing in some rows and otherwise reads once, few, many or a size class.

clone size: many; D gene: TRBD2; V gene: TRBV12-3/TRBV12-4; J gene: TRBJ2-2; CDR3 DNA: TGTGCCAGCAGCCCCCAGCCGGGACTAGCGGGAATGGGAGCAACCGGGGAGCTGTTTTTT; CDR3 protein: CASSPQPGLAGMGATGELFF
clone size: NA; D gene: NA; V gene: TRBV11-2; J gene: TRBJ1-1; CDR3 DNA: TGTGCCAGCAGCTTAGCAGTAGAGATGAACACTGAAGCTTTCTTT; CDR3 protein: CASSLAVEMNTEAFF
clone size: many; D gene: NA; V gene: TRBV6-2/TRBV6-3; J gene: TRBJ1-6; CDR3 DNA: TGTGCCAGCAGTAAGACGGGGTACAATTCACCCCTCCACTTT; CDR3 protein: CASSKTGYNSPLHF
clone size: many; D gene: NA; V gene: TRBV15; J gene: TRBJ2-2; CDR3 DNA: TGTGCCACCAGCTCCAGGGGGGACACCGGGGAGCTGTTTTTT; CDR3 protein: CATSSRGDTGELFF
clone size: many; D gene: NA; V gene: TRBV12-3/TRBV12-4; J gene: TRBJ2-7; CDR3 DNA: TGTGCCAGCAGTTTGTCCGGGGAAAACTACGAGCAGTACTTC; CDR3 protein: CASSLSGENYEQYF
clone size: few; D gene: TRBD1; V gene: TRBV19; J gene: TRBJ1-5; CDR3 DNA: TGTGCCAGTAATACTCAGGGGGGGTTGCAGCCCCAGCATTTT; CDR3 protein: CASNTQGGLQPQHF
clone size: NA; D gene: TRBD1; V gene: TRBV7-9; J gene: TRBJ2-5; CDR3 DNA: TGTGCCAGCAGCACCGCGGGCAGGGGGTGGCAAGAGACCCAGTACTTC; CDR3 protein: CASSTAGRGWQETQYF
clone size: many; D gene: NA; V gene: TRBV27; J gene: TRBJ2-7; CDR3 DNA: TGTGCCAGCAGTTTTGGGAATTCCGGGACATCAAGAGGGGAGCAGTACTTC; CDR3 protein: CASSFGNSGTSRGEQYF
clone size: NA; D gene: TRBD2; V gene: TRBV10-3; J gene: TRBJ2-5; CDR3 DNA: TGTGCCATCAGTAGTCGACTAGCGGGAGACGAGACCCAGTACTTC; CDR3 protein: CAISSRLAGDETQYF
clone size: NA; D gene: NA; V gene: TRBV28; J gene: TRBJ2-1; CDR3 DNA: TGTGCCAGCAGTTTTTCAGGGACCGGCAATGAGCAGTTCTTC; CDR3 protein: CASSFSGTGNEQFF